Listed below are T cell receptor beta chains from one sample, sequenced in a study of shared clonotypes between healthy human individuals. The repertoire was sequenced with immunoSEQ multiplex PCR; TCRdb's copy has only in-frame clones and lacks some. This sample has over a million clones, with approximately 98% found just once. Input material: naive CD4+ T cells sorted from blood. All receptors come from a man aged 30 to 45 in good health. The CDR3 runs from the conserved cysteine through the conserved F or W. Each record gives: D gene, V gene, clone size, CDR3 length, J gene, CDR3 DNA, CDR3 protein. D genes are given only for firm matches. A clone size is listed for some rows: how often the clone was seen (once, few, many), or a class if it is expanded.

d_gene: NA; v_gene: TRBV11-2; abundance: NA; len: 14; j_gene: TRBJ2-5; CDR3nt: TGTGCCAGCAACAAAAAGGATGTTAAAGAGACCCAGTACTTC; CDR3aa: CASNKKDVKETQYF
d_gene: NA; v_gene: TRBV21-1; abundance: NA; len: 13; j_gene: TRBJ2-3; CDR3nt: TGTGCCAGCAGCTTAAGACTAGCGGATACGCAGTATTTT; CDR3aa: CASSLRLADTQYF
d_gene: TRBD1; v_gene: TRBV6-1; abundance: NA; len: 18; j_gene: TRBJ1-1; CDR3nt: TGTGCCAGCAGTGAAGCGCTTCGGGGGACAGGAAAATACACTGAAGCTTTCTTT; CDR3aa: CASSEALRGTGKYTEAFF
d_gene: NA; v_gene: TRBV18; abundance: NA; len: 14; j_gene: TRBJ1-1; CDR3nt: TGTGCCAGCTCACCACTGGCAGGGGACACTGAAGCTTTCTTT; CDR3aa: CASSPLAGDTEAFF
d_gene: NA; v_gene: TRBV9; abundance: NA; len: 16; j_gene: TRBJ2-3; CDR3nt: TGTGCCAGCAGCGTACATGGGCAGGGTGTAGCAGATACGCAGTATTTT; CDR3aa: CASSVHGQGVADTQYF
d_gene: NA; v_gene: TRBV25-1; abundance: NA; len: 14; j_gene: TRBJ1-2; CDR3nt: TGTGCCAGCAGTGGATACGAGGCGACCTATGGCTACACCTTC; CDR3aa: CASSGYEATYGYTF
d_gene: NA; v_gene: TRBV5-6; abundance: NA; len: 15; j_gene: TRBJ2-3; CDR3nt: TGTGCCAGCAGCTTATGGAGAGGCAGCACAGATACGCAGTATTTT; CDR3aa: CASSLWRGSTDTQYF
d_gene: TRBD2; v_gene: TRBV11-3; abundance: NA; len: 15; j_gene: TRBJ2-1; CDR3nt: TGTGCCAGCAGCTTAGCCGGACTAGTCCCCAATGAGCAGTTCTTC; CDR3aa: CASSLAGLVPNEQFF
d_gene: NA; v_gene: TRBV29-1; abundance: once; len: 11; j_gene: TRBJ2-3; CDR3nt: TGCAGCCCTCGGTTCGGGGATACGCAGTATTTT; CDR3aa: CSPRFGDTQYF
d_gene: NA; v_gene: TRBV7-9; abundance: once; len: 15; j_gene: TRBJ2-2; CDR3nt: TGTGCCAGCAGCTCGTCTGCCATTTCCACCGGGGAGCTGTTTTTT; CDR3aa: CASSSSAISTGELFF
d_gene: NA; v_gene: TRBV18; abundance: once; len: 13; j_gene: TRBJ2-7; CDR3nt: TGTGCCAGCTCACCACTGGGGGCCTACGAGCAGTACTTC; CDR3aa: CASSPLGAYEQYF
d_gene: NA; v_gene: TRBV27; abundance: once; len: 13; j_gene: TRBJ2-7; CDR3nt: TGTGCCAGCAGTTTGGTCCTTTCCTACGAGCAGTACTTC; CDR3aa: CASSLVLSYEQYF
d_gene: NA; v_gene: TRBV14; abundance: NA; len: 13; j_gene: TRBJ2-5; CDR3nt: TGTGCCAGCAGCCAAGGACTTAAAGAGACCCAGTACTTC; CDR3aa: CASSQGLKETQYF
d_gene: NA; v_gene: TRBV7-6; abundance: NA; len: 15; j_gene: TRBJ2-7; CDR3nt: TGTGCCAGCAGCTTAGGGTTTAACGGGAGAGGTGAGCAGTACTTC; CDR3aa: CASSLGFNGRGEQYF
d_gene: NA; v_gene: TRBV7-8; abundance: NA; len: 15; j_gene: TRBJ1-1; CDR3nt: TGTGCCAGCAGCTTAGCCAGGGACGCGAACACTGAAGCTTTCTTT; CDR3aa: CASSLARDANTEAFF
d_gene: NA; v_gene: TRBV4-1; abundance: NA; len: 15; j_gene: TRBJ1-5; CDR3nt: TGCGCCAGCAGCCAAGATTGGAAGACAGCTCAGCCCCAGCATTTT; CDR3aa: CASSQDWKTAQPQHF
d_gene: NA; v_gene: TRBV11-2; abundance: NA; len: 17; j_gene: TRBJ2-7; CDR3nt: TGTGCCAGCAGCTTAGCCCTTGGACACGGGTTCGGGTGGGAGCAGTACTTC; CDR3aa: CASSLALGHGFGWEQYF
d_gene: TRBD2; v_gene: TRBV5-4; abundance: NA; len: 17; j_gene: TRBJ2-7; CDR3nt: TGTGCCAGCAGCCCCGGACTAGCGGGACGGTCCTCCTACGAGCAGTACTTC; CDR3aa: CASSPGLAGRSSYEQYF
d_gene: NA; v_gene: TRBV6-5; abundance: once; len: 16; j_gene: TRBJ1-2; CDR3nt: TGTGCCAGCAGTTACTCGAAGAAGCCGTCGAACTATGGCTACACCTTC; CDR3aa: CASSYSKKPSNYGYTF
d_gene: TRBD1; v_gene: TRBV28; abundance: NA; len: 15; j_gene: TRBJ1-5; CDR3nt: TGTGCCAGCAGCGAAAGGGACAGGGGTACTCAGCCCCAGCATTTT; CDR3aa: CASSERDRGTQPQHF
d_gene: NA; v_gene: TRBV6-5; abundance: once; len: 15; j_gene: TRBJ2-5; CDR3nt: TGTGCCAGCAGTTACGGGCAGGGAATGCGAGAGACCCAGTACTTC; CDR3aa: CASSYGQGMRETQYF
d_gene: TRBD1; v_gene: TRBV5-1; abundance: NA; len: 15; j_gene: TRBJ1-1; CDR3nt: TGCGCCAGCAGCCCCGGGAGGGGGCAAAACACTGAAGCTTTCTTT; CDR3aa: CASSPGRGQNTEAFF
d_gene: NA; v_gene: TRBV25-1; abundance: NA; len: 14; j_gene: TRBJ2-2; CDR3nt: TGTGCCAGCAGTGAATTTTTAGCGACCGGGGAGCTGTTTTTT; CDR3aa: CASSEFLATGELFF
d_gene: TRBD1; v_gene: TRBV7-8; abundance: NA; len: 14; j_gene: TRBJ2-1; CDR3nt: TGTGCCAGCAGCTTACAGGGGGTTGCCAATGAGCAGTTCTTC; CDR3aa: CASSLQGVANEQFF
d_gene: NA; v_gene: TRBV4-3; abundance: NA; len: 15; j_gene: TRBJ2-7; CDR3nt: TGCGCCAGCAGCCAAGACCCGAGGGGAATCTACGAGCAGTACTTC; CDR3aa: CASSQDPRGIYEQYF
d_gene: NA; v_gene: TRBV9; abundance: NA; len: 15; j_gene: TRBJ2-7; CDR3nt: TGTGCCAGCAGCGTAGCTGAGCGGATGACCTACGAGCAGTACTTC; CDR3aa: CASSVAERMTYEQYF
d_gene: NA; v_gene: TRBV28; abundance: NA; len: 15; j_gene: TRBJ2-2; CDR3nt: TGTGCCAGCAGTTCAGACTCATATACCACCGGGGAGCTGTTTTTT; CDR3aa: CASSSDSYTTGELFF
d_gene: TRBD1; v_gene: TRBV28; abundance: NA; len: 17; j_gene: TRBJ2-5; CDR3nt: TGTGCCAGCAGTTTACCACTACAGGGGACCTACCAAGAGACCCAGTACTTC; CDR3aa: CASSLPLQGTYQETQYF
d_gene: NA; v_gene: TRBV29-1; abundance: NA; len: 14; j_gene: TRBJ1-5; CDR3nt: TGCAGCGTCAGCCGGGGCGCGGGAGATCAGCCCCAGCATTTT; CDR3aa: CSVSRGAGDQPQHF
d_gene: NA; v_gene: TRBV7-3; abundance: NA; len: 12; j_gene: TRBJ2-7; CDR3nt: TGTGCCAGCAGCTTAAACAACTACGAGCAGTACTTC; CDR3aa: CASSLNNYEQYF
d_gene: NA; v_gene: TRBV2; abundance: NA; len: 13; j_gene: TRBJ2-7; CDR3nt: TGTGCCAGCAGTGAAGCGCAAAGAGGCGAGCAGTACTTC; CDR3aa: CASSEAQRGEQYF
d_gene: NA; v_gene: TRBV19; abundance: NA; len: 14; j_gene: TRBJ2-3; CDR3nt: TGTGCCAGTAGTATAGGGGGATTCACAGATACGCAGTATTTT; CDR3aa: CASSIGGFTDTQYF
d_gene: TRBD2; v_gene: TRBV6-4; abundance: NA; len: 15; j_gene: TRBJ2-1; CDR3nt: TGTGCCAGCAGTGTCATAGCGGGAGGGGGCGATGAGCAGTTCTTC; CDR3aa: CASSVIAGGGDEQFF
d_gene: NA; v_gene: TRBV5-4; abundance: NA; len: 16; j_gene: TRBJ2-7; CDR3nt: TGTGCCAGCAGCTTACCGGGCGGAGGGAAGCGCTACGAGCAGTACTTC; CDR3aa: CASSLPGGGKRYEQYF
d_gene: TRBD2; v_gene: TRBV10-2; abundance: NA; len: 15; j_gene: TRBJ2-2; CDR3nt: TGCGCCAGCAGTGGCAGCGGGGGCATCACCGGGGAGCTGTTTTTT; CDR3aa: CASSGSGGITGELFF
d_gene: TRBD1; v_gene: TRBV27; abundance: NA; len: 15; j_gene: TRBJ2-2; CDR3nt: TGTGCCAGCAGTTTGGACAGGGAGTACACCGGGGAGCTGTTTTTT; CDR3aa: CASSLDREYTGELFF
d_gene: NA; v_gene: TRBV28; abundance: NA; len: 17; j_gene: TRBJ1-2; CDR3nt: TGTGCCAGCGGACTCTCCGGACGGACTAAATCGCCCTATGGCTACACCTTC; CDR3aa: CASGLSGRTKSPYGYTF
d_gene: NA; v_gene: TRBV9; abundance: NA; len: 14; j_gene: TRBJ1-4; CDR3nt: TGTGCCAGCAGCGTTGACGGCCAAATGGGGAAACTGTTTTTT; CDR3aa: CASSVDGQMGKLFF
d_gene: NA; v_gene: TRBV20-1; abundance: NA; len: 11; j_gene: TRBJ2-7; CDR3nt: TGCAGTGCTAATAGGGTGGGCGAGCAGTACTTC; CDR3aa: CSANRVGEQYF
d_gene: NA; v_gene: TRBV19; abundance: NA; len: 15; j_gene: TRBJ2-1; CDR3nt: TGTGCCAGTAGTAGGCGGGACCCAATTTACAATGAGCAGTTCTTC; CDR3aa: CASSRRDPIYNEQFF
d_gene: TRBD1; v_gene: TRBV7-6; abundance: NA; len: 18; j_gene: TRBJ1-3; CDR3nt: TGTGCCAGCAGCTTAGCAGACACAGGGGGAGACTCTGGAAACACCATATATTTT; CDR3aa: CASSLADTGGDSGNTIYF
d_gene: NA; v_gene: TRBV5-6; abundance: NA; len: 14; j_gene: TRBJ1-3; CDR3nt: TGTGCCAGCAGCCGATCTCCTTCTGGAAACACCATATATTTT; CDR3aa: CASSRSPSGNTIYF
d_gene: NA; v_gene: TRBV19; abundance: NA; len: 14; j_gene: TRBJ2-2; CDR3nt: TGTGCCAGTAGTATTTCGGTGGGAGAAAGGGAGCTGTTTTTT; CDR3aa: CASSISVGERELFF
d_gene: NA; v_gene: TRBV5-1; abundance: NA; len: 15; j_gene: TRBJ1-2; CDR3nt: TGCGCCAGCAGCTTTCGGCCGAATTCGGACTATGGCTACACCTTC; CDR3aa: CASSFRPNSDYGYTF
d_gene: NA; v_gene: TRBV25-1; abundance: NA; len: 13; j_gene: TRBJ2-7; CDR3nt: TGTGCCAGCAGTGGTCCCAGGACGGGTGTGCAGTACTTC; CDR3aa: CASSGPRTGVQYF
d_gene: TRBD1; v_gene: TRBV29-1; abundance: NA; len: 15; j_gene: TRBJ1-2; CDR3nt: TGCAGCGTTTTAAAGTTGGGACAGGCCCTTTATGGCTACACCTTC; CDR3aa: CSVLKLGQALYGYTF
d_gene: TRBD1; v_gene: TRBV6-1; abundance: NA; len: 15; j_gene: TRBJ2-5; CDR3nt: TGTGCCAGCAGCACCGGGACAGGGATTCGAGAGACCCAGTACTTC; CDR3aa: CASSTGTGIRETQYF
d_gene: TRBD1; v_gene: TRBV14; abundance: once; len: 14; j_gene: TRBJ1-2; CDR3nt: TGTGCCAGCAGCCAAGATTTGACAGGGAGTGGCTACACCTTC; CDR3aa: CASSQDLTGSGYTF